Listed here are 8 T cell receptor beta chains from one sample, sequenced in a study of beta chain features in type 1 diabetes. Since all of the isolated RNA was reverse transcribed, expressed TCRB transcripts were what got sequenced. Measured with immunoSEQ multiplex PCR; TCRdb has only the in-frame clones, and not every one. The profile covers about 330,000 clones, with 11% appearing a single time and under 0.02% taken by the ten largest. Sequenced input: naive CD4+ T cells from blood. The receptors come from a woman under 40 in good health.

The table lists this clone with a few counts. The gene calls are TRBV29-1 and TRBJ2-7; the D gene is possibly TRBD1 (6 bases). The germline V and J ends were trimmed by 2 bases and 7 bases, with 18 bases remaining between them. CDR1 SQVTM and CDR2 ANQGSEA come from the germline V gene. The CDR3 length is 14 residues. CDR3 nucleotides: TGCAGCGTTGAACCCGCTAACAGGGTTGGGGAGCAGTACTTC. It specifies CSVEPANRVGEQYF.

The table lists this clone with a few counts. J is TRBJ2-7 and V is TRBV6-5, with D possibly matching TRBD2 (6 bases). The CDR3 runs 13 residues. Trimming left V 6 bases short and J 4 bases short, with 13 bases between. CDR1 is MNHEY and CDR2 is SVGAGI in the germline V gene. The CDR3 here is CASSRGSGYEQYF. The CDR3 bases are TGTGCCAGCAGCCGGGGGAGTGGATACGAGCAGTACTTC.

This chain uses TRBV19 with TRBJ1-5; D is ambiguous. There are 13 residues in the CDR3. V lost 5 bases to trimming and J lost 2 bases, with 7 bases between them. Germline CDR1 is LNHDA and CDR2 is SQIVND (reference sequence). CDR3 DNA: TGTGCCAGTAGTTCGGGAGGCAATCAGCCCCAGCATTTT. Translated: CASSSGGNQPQHF.

CDR3 protein: CASGRTGVYEQYF. In DNA, the CDR3 is TGTGCCAGCGGGCGGACAGGGGTGTACGAGCAGTACTTC. This chain uses TRBV2 with TRBJ2-7; 9 bases align to TRBD1. The length of the CDR3 is 13 residues. V was clipped by 8 bases and J by 4 bases; unmatched bases: 6. Germline assignment: CDR1 SNHLY and CDR2 FYNNEI.

This chain connects TRBV5-4 to TRBJ1-2, with TRBD1 matching 8 bases. J was trimmed by 3 bases and V by 3 bases; bases with no gene match: 4. The CDR3 is 14 residues long. Looked up from germline, CDR1 is SGHNT and CDR2 is YYREEE (reference sequence). The CDR3 here is CASSSNRGYYGYTF. The CDR3 nucleotides read TGTGCCAGCAGCTCCAACAGGGGGTACTATGGCTACACCTTC.

This clone showed up just a few times. V and J are TRBV5-1 and TRBJ2-5, with D tentatively TRBD1 (5 bases). Germline CDR1 is SGHRS and CDR2 is YFSETQ. This CDR3 spans 15 amino acids. Trimming removed 0 bases from V and 3 bases from J, with 12 bases in between. CDR3 sequence reads: CASSLAPGREETQYF. Here the CDR3 DNA reads TGCGCCAGCAGCTTGGCCCCCGGCAGGGAAGAGACCCAGTACTTC. Full variable domain (outside the CDR3, taken from reference TRBV5-1 and TRBJ2-5): KAGVTQTPRYLIKTRGQQVTLSCSPISGHRSVSWYQQTPGQGLQFLFEYFSETQRNKGNFPGRFSGRQFSNSRSEMNVSTLELGDSALYLCASSLAPGREETQYFGPGTRLLVL.

This clone was found a few times. The V and J genes are TRBV9 and TRBJ2-2, with 7 positions matching TRBD1. This CDR3 is 16 amino acids long. CDR1 and CDR2 from the germline V gene are SGDLS and YYNGEE. With V trimmed by 4 bases and J by 0 bases, 6 bases remained unmatched. CDR3 sequence reads: CASSTTGMANTGELFF. In nucleotides, the CDR3 is TGTGCCAGCAGCACGACAGGGATGGCGAACACCGGGGAGCTGTTTTTT.

In its sample, this clone was seen a few times. The genes are TRBV4-1 and TRBJ2-3, with D possibly being TRBD2 (6 bases). Deletions cut 1 base from V and 2 bases from J, with 22 bases between. Germline V gene data show CDR1 as MGHRA and CDR2 as YSYEKL. The CDR3 is 19 residues long. This chain's CDR3 is CASSQAKGVSGTDTDTQYF. CDR3 coding DNA: TGCGCCAGCAGCCAAGCTAAAGGAGTTTCCGGGACTGACACAGATACGCAGTATTTT.